This entry features one T cell receptor beta chain sequence. These data belong to a study of blood T cell repertoires in COVID-19. TCRdb's copy holds only in-frame clones and misses some; the assay was immunoSEQ multiplex PCR. The data show fewer than 150,000 clones, roughly 84% seen once. This sequence originates from a woman aged 25 to 45 who had recovered from COVID-19. Sequencing input: peripheral blood.

The CDR3: CSVAVDRELFF. CDR3 bases: TGCAGCGTTGCCGTTGACAGGGAACTGTTTTTT. The genes are TRBV29-1 and TRBJ1-4; 7 bases match TRBD1. Germline lookup yields CDR1 SQVTM and CDR2 ANQGSEA. Germline trimming cut 4 bases from V and 12 bases from J; bases unmatched to any gene: 5. The CDR3 length is 11 residues.